This T cell receptor (beta chain) stems from a study of T-cell reconstitution after alpha-beta-depleted transplantation in children. Study-level findings and limits: In patients about two months after transplant, alpha-beta T cells reportedly arose from several hundred expanded graft clones. By one year post-transplant, T-cell counts and diversity largely arose from T cells that were newly produced. The study traced high day-60 TCRbeta diversity in some patients to surviving recipient T cells and thymic progenitors.

For this clonotype: As yet, its antigen is unknown.

V lost 2 bases to trimming and J lost 6 bases, with 8 bases between them. Germline V CDR1 and CDR2: MDHEN, SYDVKM. The CDR3 contains 14 residues. Molecular barcoding with unique molecular identifiers was used for the TCRbeta library. TCRdb passed the PCR reads through MiXCR, listing each CDR3 protein once. This repertoire shows some 300,000 distinct CDR3 sequences, around 10% found once; its top ten account for 7.5%. The rearrangement joins TRBV28 to TRBJ1-6, with D possibly matching TRBD1 (6 bases). The source is a boy in the first two years of life with acute myeloid leukemia, due to receive a stem cell transplant. This material consisted of PBMCs, taken before TCRalphabeta/CD19-depleted stem cell transplant. The CDR3 loop reads CASSLEQGNSPLHF. CDR3 DNA sequence: TGTGCCAGCAGTTTAGAACAGGGTAATTCACCCCTCCACTTT.